Sequencing of this TCR beta chain was carried out in a study of CD8+ T cells in alopecia areata. Treatment: oral pan-JAK inhibitor, 5-10 mg twice daily. Once RNA had been extracted, it was reverse transcribed into cDNA to act as the sequencing template. The assay was immunoSEQ multiplex PCR, and TCRdb's table has in-frame clones only and misses some. This table holds approximately 210,000 clones, around 60% found once. Germline V gives CDR1 GTSNPN, CDR2 SVGIG (reference sequence). The CDR3 is 16 residues long. V was trimmed by 0 bases and J by 0 bases, leaving 9 bases between them. This sample comprised CD4+ T cells sorted from blood, obtained around week 49, from a patient treated with tofacitinib. This TCR was sampled from a human donor with alopecia areata. The chain couples TRBV30 to TRBJ1-6; TRBD1 might be the D (6 bases). The CDR3 DNA is TGTGCCTGGAGTGTACAGGGTAGCTCCTATAATTCACCCCTCCACTTT. Protein product: CAWSVQGSSYNSPLHF.